This T cell receptor (beta chain) comes out of a study of T-cell reconstitution after alpha-beta-depleted transplantation in children. The CDR3 consists of 13 residues. Germline lookup yields CDR1 SGHRS and CDR2 YFSETQ. V was trimmed by 4 bases and J by 5 bases, leaving 10 bases between them. Unique molecular identifiers were used to barcode this TCRbeta library. TCRdb called the PCR reads again in MiXCR, with one record for every CDR3 protein. The sample lists approximately 520,000 distinct CDR3 sequences, 30% to 35% occurring once. The clonotype originates from a human donor who donated a stem cell graft to a child with aplastic anemia. This chain uses TRBV5-1 with TRBJ1-5; D remains unclear. The sequences come from PBMCs from the stem cell graft donor, collected from the stem cell graft. The DNA for the CDR3 is TGCGCCAGCAGCGTCATACCCGATCAGCCCCAGCATTTT. This translates into CASSVIPDQPQHF.